This T cell receptor (beta chain) was identified during a study of cytomegalovirus exposure and HLA in healthy donors. General study results and limits: A few chains tied to CMV proved CMV antigen-specific in vitro. The study designated some 180 TCR beta chains cytomegalovirus-associated. Of the V segments, some could not be distinguished, including TRBV6-2 and TRBV6-3, and were excluded.

The PCR contained 60 Vbeta and 13 Jbeta primers. Clones were read by immunoSEQ multiplex PCR, and TCRdb kept only the in-frame ones, dropping some. This sample yields some 120,000 clones, of which more than 70% are seen a single time; around 8.5% belongs to the top ten. Remarks on this clone: Its antigen is unknown. An end of the junction does not agree with germline; a read error may underlie this.

CDR1 MNHEY and CDR2 SVGAGI come from the germline V gene. CDR3 length equals 12 residues. The sample consisted of PBMCs. The V call is TRBV6-5, the J call TRBJ2-7; 7 nucleotides line up with TRBD1. The TCR was taken from a woman aged 45 to 65 in good health and CMV-seropositive. The CDR3 nucleotides are TGTGCCAGCAGTTACTCTGGACAGGAGCAGCACTTC. It codes for CASSYSGQEQHF.